These 28 T cell receptor beta chains originate from one sample sequenced in a study of blood T cell repertoires in COVID-19. Assay: immunoSEQ multiplex PCR; the TCRdb copy retains only in-frame clones and omits some. The sample lists over 450,000 clones, approximately 88% seen once, with roughly 8% in the top ten. The material sequenced was peripheral blood. These receptors were obtained from a woman in her 50s with COVID-19, enrolled during active disease.

This chain links TRBV29-1 with TRBJ1-1, with TRBD1 matching 7 bases. The J segment lost 0 bases and the V segment lost 1 base, leaving 2 bases of the junction unmatched. The germline gives CDR1 SQVTM, CDR2 ANQGSEA. The CDR3 length is 14 residues. CDR3 DNA sequence: TGCAGCGTTGAAGGGGACAGCCTGAACACTGAAGCTTTCTTT. Translated: CSVEGDSLNTEAFF.

This chain joins TRBV7-3 and TRBJ2-3; D unresolved. The CDR3 runs to 14 residues. Germline CDR1 is SGHTA and CDR2 is FQGTGA. V dropped 3 bases and J dropped 3 bases, with 10 bases sitting between them. The CDR3 sequence is CASSFRGATDTQYF. CDR3 sequence (DNA): TGTGCCAGCAGCTTTAGAGGCGCGACAGATACGCAGTATTTT. Together with reference TRBV7-3 and TRBJ2-3, the CDR3 gives the full variable domain: GAGVSQTPSNKVTEKGKYVELRCDPISGHTALYWYRQSLGQGPEFLIYFQGTGAADDSGLPNDRFFAVRPEGSVSTLKIQRTERGDSAVYLCASSFRGATDTQYFGPGTRLTVL.

This chain joins TRBV7-9 and TRBJ1-2; 8 nucleotides match TRBD1. The germline CDR1 and CDR2 sequences are SEHNR and FQNEAQ (reference sequence). The CDR3 extends over 15 amino acids. Losses at the gene ends were 5 bases for V and 7 bases for J; bases not matched to a gene: 12. In DNA, the CDR3 is TGTGCCAGCAGCCTAGTTGGGACAGGTTGGACTGGCTACACCTTC. Amino acid sequence: CASSLVGTGWTGYTF.

This chain links TRBV19 with TRBJ1-6, with D uncertain. The CDR3 totals 14 residues. The germline V and J ends were trimmed by 3 bases and 5 bases, with 8 bases remaining between them. Germline values: CDR1 LNHDA, CDR2 SQIVND (reference sequence). CDR3 nucleotide sequence: TGTGCCAGTAGTATCTCCGGGGATAATTCACCCCTCCACTTT. This encodes CASSISGDNSPLHF.

The gene calls are TRBV24-1 and TRBJ2-1; 8 bases fit TRBD1. Germline V gene data show CDR1 as KGHDR and CDR2 as SFDVKD. CDR3 length equals 15 residues. Unmatched junction bases numbered 9, after V lost 5 bases and J lost 7 bases. The CDR3 DNA is TGTGCCACCAGTGTTCCAGGGGGCAGTAAGAATGAGCAGTTCTTC. Protein product: CATSVPGGSKNEQFF.

The chain uses TRBV5-1 and TRBJ2-7, with a tentative D call TRBD2 (5 bases). Germline-derived CDR1 and CDR2 are SGHRS and YFSETQ. There are 13 residues in the CDR3. V lost 5 bases and J 2 bases, leaving 11 bases between the germline ends. The CDR3, as DNA: TGCGCCAGCAGGGCATCAGCGGCCTACGAGCAGTACTTC. As protein: CASRASAAYEQYF.

The chain uses TRBV28 and TRBJ1-2; no clear D. Trimming took 5 bases from V and 4 from J, leaving 17 bases between them. This CDR3 has 15 amino acids. CDR1 is MDHEN and CDR2 is SYDVKM in the germline V gene. CDR3 DNA sequence: TGTGCCAGCAGTAAATTGGGCGCGGGGAGCTATGGCTACACCTTC. This translates into CASSKLGAGSYGYTF.

This clone was recorded only once. This chain joins TRBV7-9 and TRBJ2-1, with D uncertain. Per the germline V gene, CDR1 is SEHNR and CDR2 is FQNEAQ (reference sequence). Deletions cut 6 bases from V and 7 bases from J, with 13 bases between. The CDR3 covers 13 residues. The CDR3 DNA follows: TGTGCCAGCAGGTCTACCTGGGCAAATGAGCAGTTCTTC. It yields the protein CASRSTWANEQFF.

This clone showed up just once. This chain links TRBV5-1 with TRBJ2-7, with 13 nucleotides matching TRBD2. V lost 0 bases to trimming and J lost 2 bases; unmatched junction nucleotides: 5. Germline V gene sequence: CDR1 SGHRS, CDR2 YFSETQ. The CDR3 has 17 residues. The CDR3 reads CASSLVWTSGGTYEQYF. The CDR3 DNA reads as TGCGCCAGCAGCTTGGTTTGGACTAGCGGGGGTACCTACGAGCAGTACTTC.

This chain links TRBV6-5 with TRBJ1-1; D unresolved. Germline lookup yields CDR1 MNHEY and CDR2 SVGAGI. Between the trimmed V and J ends, which lost 6 bases and 4 bases, there was a span of 12 bases. The CDR3 runs 13 residues. The DNA of the CDR3 is TGTGCCAGCAGGAGGCTGGTCACCACTGAAGCTTTCTTT. Amino acid sequence: CASRRLVTTEAFF.

The CDR3 coding sequence is TGTGCCAGCACCTCCCAAACGGGGGGGAGGTACACCTTC. Protein: CASTSQTGGRYTF. The chain couples TRBV27 to TRBJ1-2; possibly TRBD1 for D (5 bases). V lost 7 bases to trimming and J lost 11 bases, with 20 bases between them. The germline CDR1 and CDR2 sequences are MNHEY and SMNVEV (reference sequence). This CDR3 comprises 13 residues.

The chain couples TRBV5-1 to TRBJ1-1, with TRBD1 matching 7 bases. Germline V gives CDR1 SGHRS, CDR2 YFSETQ. V was pared by 6 bases and J by 2 bases, with 4 bases of the junction left unmatched. The CDR3 contains 13 residues. In nucleotides, the CDR3 is TGCGCCAGCAAGGGACAGCAAAACACTGAAGCTTTCTTT. Residues: CASKGQQNTEAFF.

Here the CDR3 DNA reads TGTGCCAGCAGCGATACGGTTGGAGATACGCAGTATTTT. Translating gives CASSDTVGDTQYF. V and J are TRBV7-2 and TRBJ2-3; D is unresolved. CDR3 length equals 13 residues. Trimming left V 5 bases short and J 5 bases short, with 11 bases between. Germline V gene sequence: CDR1 SGHTA, CDR2 FQGNSA.

The chain carries TRBV6-5 and TRBJ1-5; no definite D call. This CDR3 has 16 amino acids. Per germline, CDR1 MNHEY and CDR2 SVGAGI. Between the trimmed V and J ends, which lost 0 bases and 3 bases, there was a span of 12 bases. The CDR3 DNA follows: TGTGCCAGCAGTTACTCAGGCGGCGCGGACAATCAGCCCCAGCATTTT. Residues: CASSYSGGADNQPQHF.

The J gene is TRBJ1-2, the V gene TRBV7-2; TRBD1 aligns across 10 bases. The V gene end was trimmed by 5 bases and the J gene end by 0 bases; junction bases not matched to a gene: 9. Germline values: CDR1 SGHTA, CDR2 FQGNSA. CDR3 length: 17 residues. The CDR3 region has the DNA TGTGCCAGCAGCCCATCGACAGGGGGCCACACTAACTATGGCTACACCTTC. Its protein is CASSPSTGGHTNYGYTF.

This clone was found a few times. The chain employs TRBV7-9 and TRBJ2-2; weak D call: TRBD2 (6 bases). V dropped 1 base and J dropped 0 bases, with 12 bases sitting between them. This CDR3 spans 17 amino acids. Germline values: CDR1 SEHNR, CDR2 FQNEAQ (reference sequence). The CDR3, as DNA: TGTGCCAGCAGCTTAGGCCCCCGCGGGGCGAACACCGGGGAGCTGTTTTTT. Residues: CASSLGPRGANTGELFF. The complete variable domain, with remaining parts taken from reference TRBV7-9 and TRBJ2-2, reads DTGVSQNPRHKITKRGQNVTFRCDPISEHNRLYWYRQTLGQGPEFLTYFQNEAQLEKSRLLSDRFSAERPKGSFSTLEIQRTEQGDSAMYLCASSLGPRGANTGELFFGEGSRLTVL.

The chain recombines TRBV27 with TRBJ2-5; 8 bases map to TRBD1. CDR1 is MNHEY, CDR2 SMNVEV, per germline (reference sequence). The J segment lost 1 base and the V segment lost 6 bases, leaving 4 bases of the junction unmatched. This CDR3 is 14 amino acids long. The CDR3 DNA sequence: TGTGCCAGCAGCGTCGGACAGGGCCAAGAGACCCAGTACTTC. It translates to CASSVGQGQETQYF.

V gene TRBV7-8 combines with J gene TRBJ2-7; 7 bases agree with TRBD1. The V gene's germline CDR1 is SGHVS and CDR2 FQNEAQ. With 3 bases clipped from V and 2 bases from J, the junction kept 7 bases outside the gene matches. This CDR3 comprises 15 residues. The CDR3: CASSLGPGQTYEQYF. The DNA of the CDR3 is TGTGCCAGCAGCTTGGGTCCGGGACAGACCTACGAGCAGTACTTC.

The gene calls are TRBV5-5 and TRBJ2-1; D unclear. V was cut by 0 bases and J by 5 bases, with 12 bases left in between. The CDR3 is 15 amino acids. CDR1 and CDR2 (germline): SGHKS, YYEKEE (reference sequence). Here the CDR3 reads CASSLVVGSNNEQFF. For the CDR3, the DNA is TGTGCCAGCAGCTTGGTCGTCGGGTCCAACAATGAGCAGTTCTTC.

The chain combines TRBV29-1 with TRBJ1-1; D might be TRBD1 (5 bases). This CDR3 contains 13 residues. Trimming took off 3 bases at V and 11 bases at J, with 19 bases between the two ends. The germline CDR1 and CDR2 sequences are SQVTM and ANQGSEA. Here the CDR3 reads CSVDQGWGPGAFF. For the CDR3, the DNA is TGCAGCGTTGATCAGGGCTGGGGCCCCGGCGCTTTCTTT.

With regard to this clone: The same CDR3 can be traced to other DNA sequences in this sample. V and J are TRBV7-9 and TRBJ1-1; 9 bases agree with TRBD1. This CDR3 contains 13 residues. J was trimmed by 4 bases and V by 3 bases; bases with no gene match: 0. Germline CDR1 and CDR2: SEHNR and FQNEAQ (reference sequence). This chain's CDR3 is CASSLTGGTEAFF. Here the CDR3 DNA reads TGTGCCAGCAGCTTGACAGGGGGCACTGAAGCTTTCTTT.

Worth noting for this clone: The same CDR3 arises from other DNA sequences in this sample as well. In DNA, the CDR3 is TGTGCCAGCAGTGGAGGCCTCAGCTCCTATAATTCACCCCTCCACTTT. Amino acids: CASSGGLSSYNSPLHF. The chain has TRBV2 and TRBJ1-6; D ambiguous. Germline loops: CDR1 SNHLY, CDR2 FYNNEI. V was pared by 4 bases and J by 0 bases, with 10 bases between. The CDR3 loop spans 16 amino acids.

The J gene is TRBJ1-3, the V gene TRBV19; weak D call: TRBD1 (6 bases). Germline V gives CDR1 LNHDA, CDR2 SQIVND (reference sequence). V lost 6 bases, J lost 5 bases, and 17 bases lay in between. The CDR3 covers 15 residues. In DNA, the CDR3 is TGTGCCAGTAGCCCCGGGACAACCTTAAGAAACACCATATATTTT. Translating gives CASSPGTTLRNTIYF.

V is TRBV27 and J is TRBJ2-7, with 7 bases lining up with TRBD1. J lost 7 bases, V lost 8 bases, and 17 bases had no gene match. This CDR3 contains 15 residues. Germline values: CDR1 MNHEY, CDR2 SMNVEV (reference sequence). The CDR3: CASAGGTGAAREQYF. The DNA of the CDR3 is TGTGCCAGCGCCGGAGGAACAGGGGCAGCACGAGAGCAGTACTTC.

This sequence joins TRBV6-6 and TRBJ1-2; 7 bases match TRBD1. Trimming at V came to 6 bases and at J to 3 bases, leaving 10 bases not matched to a gene. Germline CDR1 is MNHNY and CDR2 is SVGAGI (reference sequence). The CDR3 is made up of 15 amino acids. The CDR3 is CASSTLGTADYGYTF. In DNA, the CDR3 is TGTGCCAGCAGCACCTTAGGGACAGCGGACTATGGCTACACCTTC.

This rearrangement joins TRBV5-4 to TRBJ2-1; 7 positions agree with TRBD1. CDR1 is SGHNT and CDR2 is YYREEE in the germline V gene (reference sequence). J was trimmed by 2 bases and V by 4 bases; bases with no gene match: 9. There are 16 residues in the CDR3. The DNA for the CDR3 is TGTGCCAGCAGCGGCCTGGACAGGCTCGCCTACAATGAGCAGTTCTTC. Its protein is CASSGLDRLAYNEQFF.

This clone appeared a single time. The V and J genes are TRBV3-1 (or the pseudogene TRBV3-2) and TRBJ2-1; TRBD2 aligns across 9 bases. Germline assignment: CDR1 LGHDT and CDR2 YNNKEL (reference sequence). The V and J ends lost 2 bases and 4 bases, in that order; junction bases with no gene match: 0. CDR3 length: 14 residues. The CDR3 DNA sequence: TGTGCCAGCAGCCAACTAGCGGGGTACAATGAGCAGTTCTTC. Amino acid sequence: CASSQLAGYNEQFF.

The chain recombines TRBV12-5 with TRBJ2-2, with D perhaps TRBD2 (7 bases). CDR1 is LGHNT and CDR2 is FRNRAP in the germline V gene. With 7 bases removed from V and 2 bases from J, the gap between germline ends came to 14 bases. The CDR3 is 15 amino acids. As DNA, the CDR3 is TGTGCTAGTGCCCGAGGGGGGGGAAACACCGGGGAGCTGTTTTTT. This encodes CASARGGGNTGELFF.